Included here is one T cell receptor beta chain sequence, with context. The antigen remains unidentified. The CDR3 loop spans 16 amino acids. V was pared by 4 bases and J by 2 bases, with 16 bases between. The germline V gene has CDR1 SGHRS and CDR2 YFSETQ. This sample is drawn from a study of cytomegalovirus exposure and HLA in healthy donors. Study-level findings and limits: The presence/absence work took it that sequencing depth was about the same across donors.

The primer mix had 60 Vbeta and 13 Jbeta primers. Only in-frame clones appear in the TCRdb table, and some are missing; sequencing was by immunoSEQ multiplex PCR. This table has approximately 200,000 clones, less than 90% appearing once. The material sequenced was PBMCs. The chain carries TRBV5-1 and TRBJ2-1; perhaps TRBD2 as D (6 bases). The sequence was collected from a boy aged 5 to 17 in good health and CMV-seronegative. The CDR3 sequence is CASSGVLATAYNEQFF. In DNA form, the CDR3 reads TGCGCCAGCAGCGGGGTCCTAGCGACAGCCTACAATGAGCAGTTCTTC.